This TCR beta chain was captured by sequencing in a study of blood T cell repertoires in COVID-19. Study at large: Spain, Italy and the United States supplied samples that represented acute and convalescent COVID-19. The cDNA or gDNA used as material had been derived from T cells, B-cell-depleted T cells, or PBMCs.

Original processing notes: Amplifying reference gene primers gave estimates of nucleated cell counts. Only in-frame clones appear in the TCRdb table, and some are missing; sequencing was by immunoSEQ multiplex PCR. That table furnishes V, J and clone size, whereas the DNA furnished D and trimming. Of over 150,000 clones detected, 86% appear once; the ten largest clones hold 5.5% to 7%. The CDR3 length is 12 residues. Germline CDR1 is SEHNR and CDR2 is FQNEAQ (reference sequence). Deletions cut 5 bases from V and 7 bases from J, with 8 bases between. The sequenced material came from peripheral blood. The clonotype comes from a man aged 45-60 years with active or convalescent COVID-19. The chain has TRBV7-9 and TRBJ1-4; D gene ambiguous. For the CDR3, the DNA is TGTGCCAGCAGCCCCCATAGTGAAAAACTGTTTTTT. Its translation is CASSPHSEKLFF.